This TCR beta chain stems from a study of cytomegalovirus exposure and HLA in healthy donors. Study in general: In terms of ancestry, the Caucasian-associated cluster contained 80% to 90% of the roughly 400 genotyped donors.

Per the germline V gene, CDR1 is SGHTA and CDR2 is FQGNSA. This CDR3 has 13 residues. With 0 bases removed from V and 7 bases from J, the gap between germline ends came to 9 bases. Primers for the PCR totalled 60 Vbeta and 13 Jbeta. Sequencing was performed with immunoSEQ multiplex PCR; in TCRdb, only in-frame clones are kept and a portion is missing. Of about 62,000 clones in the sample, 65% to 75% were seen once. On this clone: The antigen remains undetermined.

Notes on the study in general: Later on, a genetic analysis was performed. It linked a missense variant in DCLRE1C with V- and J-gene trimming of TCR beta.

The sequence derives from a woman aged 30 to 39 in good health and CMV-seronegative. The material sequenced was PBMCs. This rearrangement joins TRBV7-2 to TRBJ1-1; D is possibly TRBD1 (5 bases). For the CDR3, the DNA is TGTGCCAGCAGCTTAGCCGGGGGATGTGAAGCTTTCTTT. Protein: CASSLAGGCEAFF.